Listed below are T cell receptor beta chains from one sample, sequenced in a study of PD-L1 blockade in urothelial cancer. Method: immunoSEQ multiplex PCR; TCRdb's copy keeps in-frame clones and lacks some. The table shows under 130,000 clones, with around 85% occurring only once. This sample comprised PBMCs, obtained around atezolizumab (anti-PD-L1) treatment. These receptors all come from a man aged 45-65 years with urothelial cancer. The CDR3 runs from the conserved cysteine through the conserved F or W.

J: TRBJ2-7
V: TRBV28
CDR3: CASSGPRVSEQYF

J: TRBJ2-7
V: TRBV7-8
CDR3: CASSLEDSSVYEQYF

J: TRBJ2-7
V: TRBV6-1
CDR3: CASSVQELHEQYF

J: TRBJ2-7
V: TRBV27
CDR3: CASTRAGGVYEQYF

J: TRBJ2-1
V: TRBV7-9
CDR3: CASSQLRDSSYNEQFF

J: TRBJ2-3
V: TRBV11-1
CDR3: CASSSEVTSTDTQYF

J: TRBJ2-4
V: TRBV15
CDR3: CATSGGFGAKNIQYF

J: TRBJ1-1
V: TRBV7-6
CDR3: CASSATGNTEAFF

J: TRBJ2-1
V: TRBV11-2
CDR3: CASSPQNWGGGADEQFF

J: TRBJ1-4
V: TRBV27
CDR3: CASSREDGPARREKLFF

J: TRBJ1-2
V: TRBV5-1
CDR3: CASSLDVATFNGYTF

J: TRBJ1-6
V: TRBV11-2
CDR3: CASSLEGHRYNSPLHF

J: TRBJ1-2
V: TRBV7-9
CDR3: CASSKTDAIGYTF

J: TRBJ2-3
V: TRBV29-1
CDR3: CSVLGQGKSTDTQYF

J: TRBJ2-1
V: TRBV27
CDR3: CASSLSIQASYNEQFF

J: TRBJ2-1
V: TRBV7-2
CDR3: CASSLLSDEQFF

J: TRBJ2-7
V: TRBV5-1
CDR3: CASSGGQGDVQYF

J: TRBJ2-7
V: TRBV6-1
CDR3: CASSGGGSQAYEQYF

J: TRBJ2-3
V: TRBV30
CDR3: CAWSQGFSTDTQYF

J: TRBJ2-7
V: TRBV19
CDR3: CASSAGLRYEQYF

J: TRBJ2-3
V: TRBV9
CDR3: CASSGRVRGDTQYF

J: TRBJ2-4
V: TRBV7-2
CDR3: CASSPQGQLAKNIQYF

J: TRBJ2-6
V: TRBV7-9
CDR3: CASSLGANVLTF

J: TRBJ2-5
V: TRBV6-6
CDR3: CASSTTGGQETQYF

J: TRBJ1-3
V: TRBV2
CDR3: CASRSGTGSGNTIYF

J: TRBJ1-5
V: TRBV6-6
CDR3: CASFNAGNQPQHF

J: TRBJ1-1
V: TRBV28
CDR3: CASSRSGGADTEAFF

J: TRBJ2-1
V: TRBV29-1
CDR3: CSVGLAGGDNEQFF

J: TRBJ1-2
V: TRBV19
CDR3: CASSFLQSYGYTF

J: TRBJ2-5
V: TRBV7-9
CDR3: CASSRGLAGAGQETQYF

J: TRBJ2-2
V: TRBV18
CDR3: CASSPAGGYGGELFF

J: TRBJ1-2
V: TRBV28
CDR3: CASTSGANYGYTF

J: TRBJ1-1
V: TRBV4-1
CDR3: CASSLLGGQTEAFF

J: TRBJ1-6
V: TRBV27
CDR3: CASSSGQNNSPLHF

J: TRBJ2-3
V: TRBV5-1
CDR3: CASSLRRGGSTDTQYF

J: TRBJ2-5
V: TRBV4-1
CDR3: CASSQVQREEETQYF

J: TRBJ1-2
V: TRBV30
CDR3: CAWSVWGQGNYGYTF

J: TRBJ2-3
V: TRBV13
CDR3: CASSPLLAGGVLTQYF

J: TRBJ1-2
V: TRBV11-2
CDR3: CASSLGPTGINYGYTF

J: TRBJ1-1
V: TRBV6-5
CDR3: CASKVRGQKNTEAFF

J: TRBJ2-1
V: TRBV5-6
CDR3: CASRQGTAGGNEQFF

J: TRBJ1-4
V: TRBV6-6
CDR3: CASRQGSDEKLFF

J: TRBJ1-1
V: TRBV19
CDR3: CASSEGTGRTEAFF

J: TRBJ2-7
V: TRBV6-6
CDR3: CASTADRNYEQYF

J: TRBJ2-5
V: TRBV28
CDR3: CASSLSGTREETQYF

J: TRBJ1-6
V: TRBV7-2
CDR3: CASSFGVNSPLHF

J: TRBJ2-5
V: TRBV7-7
CDR3: CASSTNPSDLETQYF

J: TRBJ2-3
V: TRBV19
CDR3: CASSSGRVSTDTQYF

J: TRBJ2-1
V: TRBV28
CDR3: CASSLSASGVGNEQFF

J: TRBJ1-6
V: TRBV7-9
CDR3: CASNSPDRGHLNSPLHF

J: TRBJ2-5
V: TRBV9
CDR3: CASSVESGRGETQYF